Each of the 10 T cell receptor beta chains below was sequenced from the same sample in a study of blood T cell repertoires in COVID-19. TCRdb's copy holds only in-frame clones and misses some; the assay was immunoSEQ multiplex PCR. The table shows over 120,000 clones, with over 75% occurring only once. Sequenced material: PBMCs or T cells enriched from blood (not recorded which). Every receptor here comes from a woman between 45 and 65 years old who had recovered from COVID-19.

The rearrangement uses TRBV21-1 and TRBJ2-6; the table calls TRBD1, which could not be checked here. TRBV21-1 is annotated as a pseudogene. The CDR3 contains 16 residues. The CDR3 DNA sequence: TGTGCCAGCGGGGGACAGGGGGACTCTGGGGCCAACGTCCTGACTTTC. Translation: CASGGQGDSGANVLTF.

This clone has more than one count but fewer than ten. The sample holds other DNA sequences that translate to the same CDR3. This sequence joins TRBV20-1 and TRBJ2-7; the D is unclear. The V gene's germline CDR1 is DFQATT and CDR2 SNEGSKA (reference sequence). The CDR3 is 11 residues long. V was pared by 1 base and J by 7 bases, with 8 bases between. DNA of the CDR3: TGCAGTGCTAGAGGGTCCGGGGAGCAGTACTTC. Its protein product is CSARGSGEQYF.

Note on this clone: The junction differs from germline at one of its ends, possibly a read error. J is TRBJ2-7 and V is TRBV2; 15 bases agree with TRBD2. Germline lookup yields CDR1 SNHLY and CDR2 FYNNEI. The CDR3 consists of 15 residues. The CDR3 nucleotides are TGTGCCAGCAGGGAAGGGACTAGCGGGGGGTACGAGCAGTACTTC. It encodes CASREGTSGGYEQYF.

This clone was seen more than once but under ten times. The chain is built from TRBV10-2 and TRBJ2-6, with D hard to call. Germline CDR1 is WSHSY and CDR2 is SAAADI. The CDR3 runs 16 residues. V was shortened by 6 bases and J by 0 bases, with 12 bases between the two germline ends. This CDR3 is CASRDARSSGANVLTF. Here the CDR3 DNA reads TGCGCCAGCAGGGATGCCCGGAGCTCTGGGGCCAACGTCCTGACTTTC.

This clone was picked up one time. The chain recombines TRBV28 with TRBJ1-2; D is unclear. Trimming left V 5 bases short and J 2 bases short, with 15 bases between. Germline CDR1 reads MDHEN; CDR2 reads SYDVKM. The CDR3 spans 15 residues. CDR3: CASSPASMRNYGYTF. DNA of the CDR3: TGTGCCAGCAGTCCTGCATCGATGAGGAACTATGGCTACACCTTC.

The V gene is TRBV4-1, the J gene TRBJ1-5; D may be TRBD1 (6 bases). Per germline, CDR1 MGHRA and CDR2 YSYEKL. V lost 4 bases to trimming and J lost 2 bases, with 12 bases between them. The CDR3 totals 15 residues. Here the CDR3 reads CASSLGQSGNQPQHF. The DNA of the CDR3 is TGCGCCAGCAGCCTCGGACAGTCGGGCAATCAGCCCCAGCATTTT.

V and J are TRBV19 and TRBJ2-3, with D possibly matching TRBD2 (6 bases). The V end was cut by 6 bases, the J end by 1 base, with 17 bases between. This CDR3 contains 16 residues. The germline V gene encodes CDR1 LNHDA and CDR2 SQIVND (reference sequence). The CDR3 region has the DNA TGTGCCAGTAGCGCCCGGGGTAGCGGCGGCACAGATACGCAGTATTTT. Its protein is CASSARGSGGTDTQYF.

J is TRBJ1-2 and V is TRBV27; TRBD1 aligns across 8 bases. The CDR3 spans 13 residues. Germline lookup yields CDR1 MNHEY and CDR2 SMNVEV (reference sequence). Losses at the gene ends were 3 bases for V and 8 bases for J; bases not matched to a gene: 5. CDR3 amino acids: CASSFFGQGGYTF. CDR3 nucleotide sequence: TGTGCCAGCAGTTTTTTTGGACAGGGAGGCTACACCTTC.

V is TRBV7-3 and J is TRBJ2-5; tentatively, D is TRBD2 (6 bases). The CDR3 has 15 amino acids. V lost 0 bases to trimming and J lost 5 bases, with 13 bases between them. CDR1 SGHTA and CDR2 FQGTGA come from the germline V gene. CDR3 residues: CASSLTRVGGETQYF. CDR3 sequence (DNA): TGTGCCAGCAGCTTAACGCGGGTAGGAGGGGAGACCCAGTACTTC.

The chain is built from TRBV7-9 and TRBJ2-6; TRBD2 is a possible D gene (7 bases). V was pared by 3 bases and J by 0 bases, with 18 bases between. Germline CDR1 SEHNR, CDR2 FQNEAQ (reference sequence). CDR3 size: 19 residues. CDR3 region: CASSFPGGGGYSGANVLTF. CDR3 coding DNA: TGTGCCAGCAGCTTCCCCGGGGGCGGGGGTTACTCTGGGGCCAACGTCCTGACTTTC.